The 30 T cell receptor beta chains below come from one sample, sequenced in a study. TCRdb used MiXCR to reprocess the 5' RACE reads, holding one entry per CDR3 protein. The sample carries 45,000 to 55,000 distinct CDR3 sequences, around 26% recorded once. The sequenced material came from tumor-infiltrating naive CD4+ T cells sorted from the breast tumor. Subset specified: naive CD4+ T cells, CD4+CD45RA+CD25-. These receptors all stem from a female donor with breast cancer.

V is TRBV5-1 and J is TRBJ1-2; 7 bases fit TRBD1. CDR1 and CDR2 (germline): SGHRS, YFSETQ. The CDR3 is made up of 15 amino acids. Trimming removed 4 bases from V and 4 bases from J; junction bases left unmatched: 10. CDR3 amino acids: CASSGGPTGAYGYTF. CDR3 bases: TGCGCCAGCAGCGGGGGCCCAACAGGGGCCTATGGCTACACCTTC.

This clonotype was picked up a small number of times. The chain carries TRBV6-1 and TRBJ1-6; a possible D gene is TRBD1 (6 bases). The CDR3 covers 15 residues. V was clipped by 8 bases and J by 9 bases, with 20 bases between them. Germline-derived CDR1 and CDR2 are MNHNS and SASEGT. The CDR3 protein is CASLRRGPAGSPLHF. CDR3 in DNA: TGTGCCAGCTTGCGCAGGGGACCAGCAGGTTCACCCCTCCACTTT.

The chain joins TRBV9 to TRBJ1-2; TRBD1 agrees at 11 bases. J gave up 8 bases and V 4 bases, and 4 bases lay outside the gene matches. Germline V CDR1 and CDR2: SGDLS, YYNGEE. The CDR3 sequence is 13 residues long. CDR3 DNA sequence: TGTGCCAGCAGCCCGGACAGGGGGCGGGGCTACACCTTC. Protein sequence: CASSPDRGRGYTF.

This clonotype was detected ten times or more. V is TRBV20-1 and J is TRBJ2-3; D may be TRBD2 (5 bases). Per germline, CDR1 DFQATT and CDR2 SNEGSKA (reference sequence). V lost 3 bases and J 4 bases, leaving 14 bases between the germline ends. The CDR3 sequence is 14 residues long. The CDR3 DNA reads as TGCAGTGCTAGTCCCGGGGATGGCGCAGATACGCAGTATTTT. The encoded protein is CSASPGDGADTQYF.

The sample holds a few counts of this clonotype. V and J are TRBV20-1 and TRBJ2-1, with D tentatively TRBD1 (6 bases). The CDR3 is 15 residues long. The V end lost 5 bases, the J end lost 1 base, and 15 bases lay between the germline ends. The germline gives CDR1 DFQATT, CDR2 SNEGSKA (reference sequence). This chain's CDR3 is CSASRGGVSYNEQFF. The DNA of the CDR3 is TGCAGTGCTTCTCGAGGGGGTGTGTCCTACAATGAGCAGTTCTTC.

The rearrangement joins TRBV6-6 to TRBJ1-2; unclear D gene. Trimming stripped 2 bases from V and 5 bases from J, with 9 bases between. Germline loops: CDR1 MNHNY, CDR2 SVGAGI (reference sequence). The CDR3 sequence is 13 residues long. The CDR3 DNA sequence: TGTGCCAGCAGTTACGAGAGCCCTTATGGCTACACCTTC. This translates into CASSYESPYGYTF.

In this sample, this clonotype turned up a few times. The chain joins TRBV7-9 to TRBJ2-1; D unclear. CDR3 length equals 13 residues. The germline gives CDR1 SEHNR, CDR2 FQNEAQ (reference sequence). Trimming cost V 5 bases and J 6 bases, with 11 bases left between them. The DNA for the CDR3 is TGTGCCAGCAGCCCCTCCGACCGCAATGAGCAGTTCTTC. It yields the protein CASSPSDRNEQFF.

There are a few counts of this clonotype. The chain links TRBV5-4 to TRBJ2-7, with D possibly matching TRBD1 (5 bases). Trimming pared 0 bases from V and 5 bases from J, leaving 12 bases between. Per the germline V gene, CDR1 is SGHNT and CDR2 is YYREEE (reference sequence). The CDR3 is made up of 14 amino acids. CDR3 sequence: CASSLEVRAHEQYF. The CDR3 region has the DNA TGTGCCAGCAGCTTGGAGGTCAGGGCCCACGAGCAGTACTTC. The full variable domain, its missing parts supplied by reference TRBV5-4 and TRBJ2-7, is ETGVTQSPTHLIKTRGQQVTLRCSSQSGHNTVSWYQQALGQGPQFIFQYYREEENGRGNFPPRFSGLQFPNYSSELNVNALELDDSALYLCASSLEVRAHEQYFGPGTRLTVT.

This clonotype has at least ten counts. This chain joins TRBV7-3 and TRBJ2-1, with 11 bases identical to TRBD1. The CDR3 has 16 residues. The germline V gene has CDR1 SGHTA and CDR2 FQGTGA. The V and J ends lost 5 bases and 6 bases, in that order; junction bases with no gene match: 9. CDR3 DNA sequence: TGTGCCAGCAGCCCGGTGGAGGGACAGGGGGGCAATGAGCAGTTCTTC. It specifies CASSPVEGQGGNEQFF.

This clonotype came up a few times. The V gene is TRBV5-1, the J gene TRBJ1-1; D might be TRBD1 (5 bases). CDR1 is SGHRS and CDR2 is YFSETQ in the germline V gene. This CDR3 has 15 residues. Trimming removed 4 bases from V and 4 bases from J, with 17 bases in between. CDR3 sequence: CASSQFQGGGTEAFF. CDR3 coding DNA: TGCGCCAGCAGCCAATTTCAGGGAGGCGGCACTGAAGCTTTCTTT.

The V and J genes are TRBV6-5 and TRBJ2-5, with D possibly TRBD2 on 5 matching bases. CDR3 length equals 11 residues. Germline V gives CDR1 MNHEY, CDR2 SVGAGI. With 6 bases removed from V and 5 bases from J, the gap between germline ends came to 7 bases. The DNA for the CDR3 is TGTGCCAGCAGGAGGGAGGAGACCCAGTACTTC. Encoded protein: CASRREETQYF.

About this clonotype itself: The junction departs from germline at one end; a sequencing error may be responsible. This chain connects TRBV20-1 to TRBJ1-4, with unresolved D. The CDR3 extends over 15 amino acids. Germline-derived CDR1 and CDR2 are DFQATT and SNEGSKA (reference sequence). CDR3 sequence (DNA): TGCAGTGCTAGCAACACGGGTTCAACTAATGAAAAAATGTTTTTT. Protein sequence: CSASNTGSTNEKMFF.

This clonotype was detected ten times or more. The rearrangement links TRBV4-3 to TRBJ1-1, with TRBD1 matching over 8 bases. Trimming took 4 bases from V and 10 from J; bases not matched to a gene: 8. Germline-derived CDR1 and CDR2 are LGHNA and YSLEER. CDR3 length: 13 residues. The CDR3 DNA is TGCGCCAGCAGCCCCGGGACAGGTAGGACAGCTTTCTTT. The encoded protein is CASSPGTGRTAFF.

The chain combines TRBV2 with TRBJ2-5; D perhaps matches TRBD1 (6 bases). Trimming removed 4 bases at V and 1 base at J, with 10 bases between. The CDR3 sequence is 14 residues long. Germline V lookup: CDR1 SNHLY, CDR2 FYNNEI. CDR3: CASSVPRGQETQYF. The DNA for the CDR3 is TGTGCCAGCAGTGTCCCCAGGGGCCAAGAGACCCAGTACTTC. Full variable domain (outside the CDR3, taken from reference TRBV2 and TRBJ2-5): EPEVTQTPSHQVTQMGQEVILRCVPISNHLYFYWYRQILGQKVEFLVSFYNNEISEKSEIFDDQFSVERPDGSNFTLKIRSTKLEDSAMYFCASSVPRGQETQYFGPGTRLLVL.

This clonotype was observed at least ten times. This chain links TRBV24-1 with TRBJ2-3, with TRBD1 matching 9 bases. This CDR3 contains 16 residues. Looked up from germline, CDR1 is KGHDR and CDR2 is SFDVKD. After removal of 9 bases from V and 2 bases from J, the junction contained 11 bases not matched to a gene. CDR3 nucleotide sequence: TGTGCCACCGGAACAGGGGGCTCCATACCCACAGATACGCAGTATTTT. Its protein is CATGTGGSIPTDTQYF.

The CDR3 is CASSPGGVGKEQFF. In nucleotides, the CDR3 is TGCGCCAGCAGCCCCGGGGGCGTAGGGAAGGAGCAGTTCTTC. This sequence joins TRBV5-1 and TRBJ2-1; perhaps D is TRBD1 or TRBD2 (6 bases each). V was shortened by 4 bases and J by 10 bases, with 18 bases between the two germline ends. The CDR3 has 14 amino acids. Looked up from germline, CDR1 is SGHRS and CDR2 is YFSETQ.

This clonotype has a handful of counts. The rearrangement uses TRBV30 and TRBJ1-1; the D is unclear. The CDR3 length is 13 residues. Germline V gives CDR1 GTSNPN, CDR2 SVGIG (reference sequence). V dropped 3 bases and J dropped 1 base, with 9 bases sitting between them. The CDR3 is CAWRPWGNTEAFF. For the CDR3, the DNA is TGTGCCTGGAGGCCCTGGGGGAACACTGAAGCTTTCTTT.

This clonotype was found a few times. The chain employs TRBV10-3 and TRBJ2-1, with 11 bases identical to TRBD2. The CDR3 runs 14 residues. The V gene's germline CDR1 is ENHRY and CDR2 SYGVKD. The J segment lost 8 bases and the V segment lost 4 bases, leaving 4 bases of the junction unmatched. The CDR3 sequence: CAISGLAGKDEQFF. Here the CDR3 DNA reads TGTGCCATCAGTGGACTAGCGGGGAAAGATGAGCAGTTCTTC.

There are a few counts of this clonotype. The chain couples TRBV27 to TRBJ1-5; D call uncertain. The V gene lost 8 bases and the J gene lost 0 bases, with 8 bases spanning the gap. Germline lookup yields CDR1 MNHEY and CDR2 SMNVEV (reference sequence). The CDR3 contains 13 residues. Written as DNA, the CDR3 is TGTGCCAGCGGCCCGTATAGCAATCAGCCCCAGCATTTT. This encodes CASGPYSNQPQHF.

This clonotype was recorded a few times. V gene TRBV28 combines with J gene TRBJ1-3; no firm D call. The CDR3 is 15 amino acids. Germline V CDR1 and CDR2: MDHEN, SYDVKM. Trimming pared 6 bases from V and 0 bases from J, leaving 12 bases between. CDR3 DNA sequence: TGTGCCAGCAGGCGCCGGGTTCCCTCTGGAAACACCATATATTTT. This gives the protein CASRRRVPSGNTIYF.

This clonotype occurred a few times. This sequence joins TRBV4-3 and TRBJ1-2, with D perhaps TRBD1 (6 bases). This CDR3 is built from 17 residues. Trimming took 0 bases from V and 1 from J, leaving 15 bases between them. Germline V gives CDR1 LGHNA, CDR2 YSLEER. The CDR3 sequence is CASSQEGDRILNYGYTF. DNA of the CDR3: TGCGCCAGCAGCCAAGAAGGAGACAGGATACTTAACTATGGCTACACCTTC.

In its sample, this clonotype was seen a few times. The chain joins TRBV20-1 to TRBJ1-4; a possible D gene is TRBD1 (6 bases). This CDR3 has 11 amino acids. V lost 0 bases, J lost 15 bases, and 11 bases lay in between. The V gene's germline CDR1 is DFQATT and CDR2 SNEGSKA (reference sequence). CDR3 sequence reads: CSARERGMVFF. CDR3 DNA sequence: TGCAGTGCTAGAGAGAGGGGGATGGTGTTTTTT.

This clonotype came up many times. The CDR3: CSAPWGSGNTEAFF. CDR3 DNA sequence: TGCAGTGCTCCCTGGGGGAGCGGAAACACTGAAGCTTTCTTT. The chain couples TRBV20-1 to TRBJ1-1; D is possibly TRBD1 (5 bases). The V gene's germline CDR1 is DFQATT and CDR2 SNEGSKA (reference sequence). The CDR3 is 14 amino acids. The V gene lost 5 bases and the J gene lost 2 bases, with 15 bases spanning the gap.

In this sample, this clonotype turned up a few times. The rearrangement joins TRBV12-3 or TRBV12-4 to TRBJ1-4; a possible D gene is TRBD1 (6 bases). The CDR3 loop spans 15 amino acids. V shed 7 bases and J shed 4 bases, with 16 bases lying between them. The CDR3 sequence is CASTSLGQLNEKLFF. The DNA for the CDR3 is TGTGCCAGCACCTCACTAGGACAGCTTAATGAAAAACTGTTTTTT.

The chain joins TRBV7-9 to TRBJ1-1, with TRBD1 matching over 7 bases. Germline CDR1 reads SEHNR; CDR2 reads FQNEAQ (reference sequence). The CDR3 is 14 amino acids. The V gene end was trimmed by 5 bases and the J gene end by 2 bases; junction bases not matched to a gene: 5. The CDR3 DNA reads as TGTGCCAGCAGCCCTAGACAGGGTAACACTGAAGCTTTCTTT. Translated, it gives CASSPRQGNTEAFF.

Note on this clonotype: One end of the junction does not line up with germline, which may come from a read error. The chain carries TRBV5-3 and TRBJ1-2; D is unclear. TRBV5-3 is annotated as an ORF whose role is uncertain. The CDR3 sequence is 16 residues long. CDR3 sequence: CAKSLEGSRLGYGYTF. The CDR3 DNA is TGTGCCAAAAGCTTGGAAGGCAGCCGCCTAGGCTATGGCTACACCTTC.

V and J are TRBV6-2 or TRBV6-3 and TRBJ1-5, with D unclear. This CDR3 is 12 amino acids long. Trimming took off 5 bases at V and 4 bases at J, with 6 bases between the two ends. The V gene's germline CDR1 is MNHEY and CDR2 SVGEGT. CDR3 sequence: CASSTSNQPQHF. The CDR3 nucleotides are TGTGCCAGCAGTACCTCGAATCAGCCCCAGCATTTT.

This rearrangement joins TRBV4-2 to TRBJ2-2; D gene unclear. This CDR3 has 18 amino acids. The ends were cut back, 5 bases at V and 4 bases at J, with 23 bases in the middle. CDR1 LGHNA and CDR2 YNFKEQ come from the germline V gene. The CDR3 protein is CASSSSTLISRVTGELFF. For the CDR3, the DNA is TGTGCCAGCAGCTCCAGTACCCTTATCTCTCGAGTCACCGGGGAGCTGTTTTTT.

The rearrangement joins TRBV29-1 to TRBJ2-7; 7 nucleotides agree with TRBD2. The germline CDR1 and CDR2 sequences are SQVTM and ANQGSEA. V lost 2 bases, J lost 10 bases, and 8 bases stayed unmatched. The CDR3 loop spans 12 amino acids. CDR3 coding DNA: TGCAGCGTTGAAATGCAGGCGGGGGAACAGTACTTC. Protein sequence: CSVEMQAGEQYF.

This clonotype was detected a few times. The chain links TRBV5-1 to TRBJ2-2; 10 bases match TRBD1. CDR3 size: 14 residues. From germline, CDR1 is SGHRS and CDR2 YFSETQ. The trim removed 7 bases at V and 3 bases at J, leaving 3 bases unmatched. CDR3 sequence reads: CASRQGADTGELFF. Here the CDR3 DNA reads TGCGCCAGCCGACAGGGGGCGGACACCGGGGAGCTGTTTTTT.